This paragraph reports one TCR beta chain. Antigen: not known. Trimming took off 8 bases at V and 5 bases at J, with 12 bases between the two ends. The CDR3 is made up of 12 amino acids. The data were obtained in a study of T-cell memory formation after mild COVID-19. TCRdb re-derived calls from the 5' RACE reads in MiXCR, one entry per CDR3 protein. This table holds roughly 600,000 distinct CDR3 sequences, 18% found once. Notes on the study in general: Clones shrinking between day 15 and 85 showed a balanced CD4/CD8 split, and those that grew later tilted toward CD4+.

The chain combines TRBV12-3 or TRBV12-4 with TRBJ1-2; D ambiguous. The sequenced material came from PBMCs or a T cell subset sorted from them (not recorded which). This clonotype was obtained from an adult woman who had mild COVID-19 (a few samples of this study predate the infection). Cell type and time point are not known. The CDR3 sequence: CASSEIGYGYTF. CDR3 sequence (DNA): TGTGCCAGCTCTGAGATTGGTTATGGCTACACCTTC.